This T cell receptor (beta chain) was sequenced during a study of shared clonotypes between healthy human individuals. Turning to the study itself: CD8 memory received one plate per donor, CD8 naive two, CD4 memory three and CD4 naive three. General observations from the study: There were few donors, and this limited the genetic and exposure-history diversity represented.

About this clone itself: Its antigen is undetermined.

This CDR3 has 15 amino acids. V lost 0 bases and J 4 bases, leaving 10 bases between the germline ends. CDR1 is SEHNR, CDR2 FQNEAQ, per germline (reference sequence). Sequencing used immunoSEQ multiplex PCR; TCRdb keeps in-frame clones, though not all of them. The sample gives about 1 million clones, approximately 72% of which show up once; approximately 1.5% is in the top ten. Researchers partitioned CD4+ cells into CD45RA+ naive and CD45RA-negative memory subsets. This sequence joins TRBV7-9 and TRBJ1-5; D possibly corresponds to TRBD1 (5 bases). The sequence was obtained from a man younger than 30 in good health. Sequenced: memory CD4+ T cells sorted from blood. Subset specified: CD45RA-negative fraction. The CDR3 DNA reads TGTGCCAGCAGCTTAGCAGGGGCCCCTAATCAGCCCCAGCATTTT. As protein: CASSLAGAPNQPQHF. Supplemented by reference TRBV7-9 and TRBJ1-5, the full variable domain reads DTGVSQNPRHKITKRGQNVTFRCDPISEHNRLYWYRQTLGQGPEFLTYFQNEAQLEKSRLLSDRFSAERPKGSFSTLEIQRTEQGDSAMYLCASSLAGAPNQPQHFGDGTRLSIL.